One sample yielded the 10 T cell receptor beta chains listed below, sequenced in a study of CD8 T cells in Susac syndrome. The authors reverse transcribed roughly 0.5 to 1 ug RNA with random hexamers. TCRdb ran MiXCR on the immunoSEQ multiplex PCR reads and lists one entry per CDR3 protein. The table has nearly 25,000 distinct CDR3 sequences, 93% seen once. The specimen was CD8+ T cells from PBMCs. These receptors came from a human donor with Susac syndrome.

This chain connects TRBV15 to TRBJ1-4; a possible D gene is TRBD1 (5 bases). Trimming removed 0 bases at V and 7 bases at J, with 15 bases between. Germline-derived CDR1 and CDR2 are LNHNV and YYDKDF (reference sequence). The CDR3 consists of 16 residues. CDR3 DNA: TGTGCCACCAGCAGAGATCGTGAAGGGGCGGCTGAAAAACTGTTTTTT. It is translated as CATSRDREGAAEKLFF.

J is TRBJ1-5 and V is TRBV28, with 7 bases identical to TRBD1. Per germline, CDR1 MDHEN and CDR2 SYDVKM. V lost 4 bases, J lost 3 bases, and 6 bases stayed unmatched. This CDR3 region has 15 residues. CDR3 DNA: TGTGCCAGCAGTTATACAGGGGTAGCCAATCAGCCCCAGCATTTT. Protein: CASSYTGVANQPQHF.

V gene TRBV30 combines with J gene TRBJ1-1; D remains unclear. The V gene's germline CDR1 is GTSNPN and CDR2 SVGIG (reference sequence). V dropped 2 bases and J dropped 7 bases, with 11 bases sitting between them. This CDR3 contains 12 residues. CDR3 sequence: CAWSQQGLEAFF. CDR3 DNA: TGTGCCTGGAGTCAACAAGGTCTTGAAGCTTTCTTT.

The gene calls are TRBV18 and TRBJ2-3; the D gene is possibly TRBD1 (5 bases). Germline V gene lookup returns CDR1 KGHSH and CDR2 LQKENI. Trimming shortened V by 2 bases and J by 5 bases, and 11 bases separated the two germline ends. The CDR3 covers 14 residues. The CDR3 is CASSPAGSVDTQYF. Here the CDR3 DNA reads TGTGCCAGCTCACCAGCAGGGTCAGTAGATACGCAGTATTTT.

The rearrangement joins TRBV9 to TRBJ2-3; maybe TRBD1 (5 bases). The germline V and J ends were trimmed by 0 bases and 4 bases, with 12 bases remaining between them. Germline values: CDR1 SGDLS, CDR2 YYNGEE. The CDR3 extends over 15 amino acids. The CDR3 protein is CASSVGTWGADTQYF. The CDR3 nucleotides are TGTGCCAGCAGCGTAGGTACCTGGGGCGCAGATACGCAGTATTTT.

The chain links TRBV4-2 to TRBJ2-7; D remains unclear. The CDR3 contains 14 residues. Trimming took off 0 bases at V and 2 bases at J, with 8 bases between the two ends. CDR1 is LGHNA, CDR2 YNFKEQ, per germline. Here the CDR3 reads CASSQDYSPYEQYF. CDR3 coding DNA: TGTGCCAGCAGCCAAGACTACAGTCCCTACGAGCAGTACTTC.

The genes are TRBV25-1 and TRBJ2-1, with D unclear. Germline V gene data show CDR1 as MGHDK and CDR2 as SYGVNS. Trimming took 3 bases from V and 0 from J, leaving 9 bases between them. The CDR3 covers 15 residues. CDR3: CASSEGWSSYNEQFF. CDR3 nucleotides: TGTGCCAGCAGTGAGGGGTGGTCCTCCTACAATGAGCAGTTCTTC.

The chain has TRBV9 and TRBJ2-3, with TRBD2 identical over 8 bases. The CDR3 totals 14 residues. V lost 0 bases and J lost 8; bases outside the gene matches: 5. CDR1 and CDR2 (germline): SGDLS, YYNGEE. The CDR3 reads CASSVAGGKGTQYF. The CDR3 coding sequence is TGTGCCAGCAGCGTAGCGGGGGGGAAGGGTACGCAGTATTTT.

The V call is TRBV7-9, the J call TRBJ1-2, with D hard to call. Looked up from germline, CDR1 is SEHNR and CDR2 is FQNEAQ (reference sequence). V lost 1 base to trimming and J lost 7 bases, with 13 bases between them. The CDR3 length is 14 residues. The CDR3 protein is CASSLVGSLFGYTF. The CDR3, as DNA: TGTGCCAGCAGCTTAGTTGGCAGCCTCTTTGGCTACACCTTC.

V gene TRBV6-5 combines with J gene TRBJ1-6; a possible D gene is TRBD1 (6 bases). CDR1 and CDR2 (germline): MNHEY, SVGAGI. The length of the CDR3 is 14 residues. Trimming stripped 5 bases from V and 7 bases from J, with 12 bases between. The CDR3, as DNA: TGTGCCAGCAGTATACAGGGTCGGAATTCACCCCTCCACTTT. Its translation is CASSIQGRNSPLHF.